This TCR beta chain was sequenced in a study of blood T cell repertoires in COVID-19. Measured with immunoSEQ multiplex PCR; TCRdb has only the in-frame clones, and not every one. The sample has 140,000 to 150,000 clones, roughly 85% seen once. The germline V gene encodes CDR1 MDHEN and CDR2 SYDVKM. V lost 3 bases and J lost 6, with 12 bases in between. The CDR3 runs 14 residues. This clonotype was obtained from a man over 45 who had recovered from COVID-19. Material: PBMCs or T cells enriched from blood (not recorded which). V and J are TRBV28 and TRBJ1-3; D remains ambiguous. Written as DNA, the CDR3 is TGTGCCAGCAGTTTTAGTCCCACGCCAAACACCATATATTTT. As protein: CASSFSPTPNTIYF.